These T cell receptor beta chains were read from a single sample in a study of circulating CD8 cells and anti-PD-1 response in melanoma. TCRdb recomputed calls from the reads with MiXCR, one row per CDR3 protein. The sample includes 1,500 to 2,000 distinct CDR3 sequences, about 8.5% of them seen just once. The material was CD8+ T cells from PBMCs, obtained at baseline or after one month of anti-PD-1 therapy (not recorded which). The receptors were gathered from a human donor with melanoma. CDR3s include the opening cysteine and the closing phenylalanine or tryptophan. D genes are given only for firm matches. Size is stated for part of the rows, as once, few or many counts, or as a class when the clone is expanded.

D gene: NA; clone size: NA; J gene: TRBJ1-1; V gene: TRBV19; CDR3 protein: CASSIAVLNTEAFF; CDR3 DNA: TGTGCCAGTAGTATTGCCGTTCTGAACACTGAAGCTTTCTTT
D gene: NA; clone size: medium-sized; J gene: TRBJ2-7; V gene: TRBV5-6; CDR3 protein: CASSLGAVPSRQYF; CDR3 DNA: TGTGCCAGCAGCTTGGGTGCAGTTCCTTCAAGGCAGTACTTC
D gene: TRBD2; clone size: medium-sized; J gene: TRBJ2-5; V gene: TRBV2; CDR3 protein: CASSEEVAGAETQYF; CDR3 DNA: TGTGCCAGCAGTGAAGAGGTAGCGGGGGCCGAGACCCAGTACTTC
D gene: NA; clone size: medium-sized; J gene: TRBJ2-3; V gene: TRBV27; CDR3 protein: CASGYPEADTQYF; CDR3 DNA: TGTGCCAGCGGGTACCCAGAGGCAGATACGCAGTATTTT
D gene: TRBD1; clone size: large; J gene: TRBJ2-7; V gene: TRBV6-6; CDR3 protein: CASSLTGDEQYF; CDR3 DNA: TGTGCCAGCAGCCTAACAGGGGACGAGCAGTACTTC
D gene: NA; clone size: medium-sized; J gene: TRBJ2-1; V gene: TRBV28; CDR3 protein: CASTPLASDEQFF; CDR3 DNA: TGTGCCAGCACCCCTCTGGCGTCGGATGAGCAGTTCTTC
D gene: NA; clone size: medium-sized; J gene: TRBJ1-1; V gene: TRBV19; CDR3 protein: CASRTVPGNTEAFF; CDR3 DNA: TGTGCCAGTAGAACCGTACCAGGGAACACTGAAGCTTTCTTT
D gene: TRBD1; clone size: medium-sized; J gene: TRBJ1-5; V gene: TRBV7-2; CDR3 protein: CASSFGQGNQPQHF; CDR3 DNA: TGTGCCAGCAGCTTTGGACAGGGAAATCAGCCCCAGCATTTT
D gene: NA; clone size: few; J gene: TRBJ2-3; V gene: TRBV2; CDR3 protein: CASSSLSPLPSTDTQYF; CDR3 DNA: TGTGCCAGCAGCTCACTCTCTCCACTTCCTAGCACAGATACGCAGTATTTT
D gene: NA; clone size: NA; J gene: TRBJ2-7; V gene: TRBV19; CDR3 protein: CASSLGHPSREQYF; CDR3 DNA: TGTGCCAGTAGTTTGGGACACCCATCGCGGGAGCAGTACTTC
D gene: TRBD2; clone size: medium-sized; J gene: TRBJ2-1; V gene: TRBV7-2; CDR3 protein: CASSLGLADYNEQFF; CDR3 DNA: TGTGCCAGCAGCCTCGGACTAGCGGATTACAATGAGCAGTTCTTC
D gene: TRBD1; clone size: medium-sized; J gene: TRBJ2-1; V gene: TRBV6-5; CDR3 protein: CASSLQGSPYNEQFF; CDR3 DNA: TGTGCCAGCAGTCTACAGGGGTCGCCCTACAATGAGCAGTTCTTC
D gene: NA; clone size: medium-sized; J gene: TRBJ2-7; V gene: TRBV4-2; CDR3 protein: CASRRGATDSYEQYF; CDR3 DNA: TGTGCCAGCCGCAGGGGCGCAACCGACTCCTACGAGCAGTACTTC
D gene: NA; clone size: NA; J gene: TRBJ1-1; V gene: TRBV19; CDR3 protein: CASSGAVLMNTEAFF; CDR3 DNA: TGTGCCAGTAGTGGGGCAGTACTCATGAACACTGAAGCTTTCTTT
D gene: TRBD2; clone size: medium-sized; J gene: TRBJ2-1; V gene: TRBV5-6; CDR3 protein: CASSPPLAGGRYNEQFF; CDR3 DNA: TGTGCCAGCTCCCCCCCTCTAGCGGGGGGGAGATACAATGAGCAGTTCTTC
D gene: NA; clone size: large; J gene: TRBJ2-2; V gene: TRBV23-1; CDR3 protein: CASSRPEPYDDFTGELFF; CDR3 DNA: TGCGCCAGCAGTCGGCCGGAACCATACGACGATTTCACCGGGGAGCTGTTTTTT
D gene: NA; clone size: medium-sized; J gene: TRBJ1-1; V gene: TRBV12-3/TRBV12-4; CDR3 protein: CASSFKGFWTEAFF; CDR3 DNA: TGTGCCAGCAGTTTCAAGGGGTTTTGGACTGAAGCTTTCTTT
D gene: TRBD2; clone size: medium-sized; J gene: TRBJ2-3; V gene: TRBV2; CDR3 protein: CASSFSGLAVTDTQYF; CDR3 DNA: TGTGCCAGCAGTTTCTCGGGACTAGCGGTCACAGATACGCAGTATTTT
D gene: TRBD2; clone size: few; J gene: TRBJ2-1; V gene: TRBV19; CDR3 protein: CASSPWSGAYNEQFF; CDR3 DNA: TGTGCCAGTAGTCCCTGGAGCGGGGCCTACAATGAGCAGTTCTTC
D gene: NA; clone size: medium-sized; J gene: TRBJ2-3; V gene: TRBV2; CDR3 protein: CASKTSASADTQYF; CDR3 DNA: TGTGCCAGCAAAACTTCGGCTAGTGCAGATACGCAGTATTTT
D gene: NA; clone size: large; J gene: TRBJ2-1; V gene: TRBV5-4; CDR3 protein: CASSILNEQFF; CDR3 DNA: TGTGCCAGCAGCATCTTAAATGAGCAGTTCTTC
D gene: TRBD2; clone size: medium-sized; J gene: TRBJ2-1; V gene: TRBV2; CDR3 protein: CASSASGGAVNEQFF; CDR3 DNA: TGTGCCAGCAGCGCTAGCGGGGGGGCAGTCAATGAGCAGTTCTTC
D gene: TRBD2; clone size: medium-sized; J gene: TRBJ2-1; V gene: TRBV19; CDR3 protein: CASSRAGGPPWDEQFF; CDR3 DNA: TGTGCCAGTAGTCGGGCGGGGGGTCCCCCTTGGGATGAGCAGTTCTTC
D gene: NA; clone size: medium-sized; J gene: TRBJ2-1; V gene: TRBV25-1; CDR3 protein: CASSEYGNNEQFF; CDR3 DNA: TGTGCCAGCAGTGAATATGGTAACAATGAGCAGTTCTTC
D gene: TRBD1; clone size: medium-sized; J gene: TRBJ2-1; V gene: TRBV4-1; CDR3 protein: CASSPGQGYNEQFF; CDR3 DNA: TGCGCCAGCAGCCCTGGACAGGGTTACAATGAGCAGTTCTTC
D gene: TRBD2; clone size: few; J gene: TRBJ2-5; V gene: TRBV7-2; CDR3 protein: CASSSYSGLAAETQYF; CDR3 DNA: TGTGCCAGCAGCTCTTACTCTGGACTAGCGGCGGAGACCCAGTACTTC
D gene: TRBD2; clone size: large; J gene: TRBJ2-7; V gene: TRBV2; CDR3 protein: CAGRAGISYEQYF; CDR3 DNA: TGTGCCGGGAGGGCCGGAATCTCCTACGAGCAGTACTTC
D gene: TRBD2; clone size: NA; J gene: TRBJ2-5; V gene: TRBV12-3/TRBV12-4; CDR3 protein: CASSLLPAGELKETQYF; CDR3 DNA: TGTGCCAGCAGTTTACTCCCAGCGGGGGAACTAAAAGAGACCCAGTACTTC
D gene: NA; clone size: large; J gene: TRBJ1-6; V gene: TRBV9; CDR3 protein: CASSGRGARENSPLHF; CDR3 DNA: TGTGCCAGCAGCGGGAGGGGGGCTCGTGAGAATTCACCCCTCCACTTT
D gene: TRBD1; clone size: large; J gene: TRBJ2-3; V gene: TRBV9; CDR3 protein: CASSLSGTGITDTQYF; CDR3 DNA: TGTGCCAGCAGCTTGTCCGGGACAGGGATTACAGATACGCAGTATTTT
D gene: NA; clone size: medium-sized; J gene: TRBJ2-7; V gene: TRBV19; CDR3 protein: CASSSAGMFEQYF; CDR3 DNA: TGTGCCAGTAGTAGTGCAGGGATGTTCGAGCAGTACTTC
D gene: NA; clone size: large; J gene: TRBJ2-1; V gene: TRBV5-1; CDR3 protein: CASSLDDYNEQFF; CDR3 DNA: TGCGCCAGCAGCTTGGACGATTACAATGAGCAGTTCTTC
D gene: NA; clone size: NA; J gene: TRBJ2-7; V gene: TRBV20-1; CDR3 protein: CSASYTGYAQYF; CDR3 DNA: TGCAGTGCCTCCTATACAGGGTACGCGCAGTACTTC
D gene: NA; clone size: large; J gene: TRBJ2-3; V gene: TRBV9; CDR3 protein: CASSVGETDTQYF; CDR3 DNA: TGTGCCAGCAGCGTAGGTGAGACAGATACGCAGTATTTT
D gene: NA; clone size: medium-sized; J gene: TRBJ2-3; V gene: TRBV27; CDR3 protein: CASSRSVYSTDTQYF; CDR3 DNA: TGTGCCAGCAGCCGCTCGGTATATAGCACAGATACGCAGTATTTT
D gene: TRBD1; clone size: large; J gene: TRBJ1-2; V gene: TRBV4-1; CDR3 protein: CASSQEGQGDGYTF; CDR3 DNA: TGCGCCAGCAGCCAAGAAGGACAGGGCGATGGCTACACCTTC
D gene: NA; clone size: large; J gene: TRBJ1-2; V gene: TRBV5-4; CDR3 protein: CVSRQGLYGYTF; CDR3 DNA: TGTGTCAGCAGGCAGGGGCTGTATGGCTACACCTTC
D gene: NA; clone size: large; J gene: TRBJ2-1; V gene: TRBV20-1; CDR3 protein: CSASGGGGRNEQFF; CDR3 DNA: TGCAGTGCTAGCGGGGGCGGGGGTCGCAATGAGCAGTTCTTC
D gene: NA; clone size: medium-sized; J gene: TRBJ1-1; V gene: TRBV7-6; CDR3 protein: CASSLEPGLVTEAFF; CDR3 DNA: TGTGCCAGCAGCTTAGAACCCGGGTTGGTCACTGAAGCTTTCTTT
D gene: TRBD1; clone size: large; J gene: TRBJ2-3; V gene: TRBV19; CDR3 protein: CASSIGQGADTQYF; CDR3 DNA: TGTGCCAGTAGTATCGGGCAGGGGGCCGATACGCAGTATTTT
D gene: NA; clone size: few; J gene: TRBJ1-1; V gene: TRBV7-2; CDR3 protein: CASCGTGAPRFEAFF; CDR3 DNA: TGTGCCAGCTGCGGCACAGGAGCCCCTCGATTTGAAGCTTTCTTT
D gene: NA; clone size: medium-sized; J gene: TRBJ1-1; V gene: TRBV2; CDR3 protein: CASSDPTNFNTEAFF; CDR3 DNA: TGTGCCAGCAGTGATCCCACAAATTTCAACACTGAAGCTTTCTTT
D gene: NA; clone size: medium-sized; J gene: TRBJ2-3; V gene: TRBV5-1; CDR3 protein: CASSSGGQITDTQYF; CDR3 DNA: TGCGCCAGCAGCTCCGGGGGACAGATCACAGATACGCAGTATTTT
D gene: NA; clone size: medium-sized; J gene: TRBJ2-3; V gene: TRBV19; CDR3 protein: CASSIELGPNTQYF; CDR3 DNA: TGTGCCAGTAGTATTGAGCTCGGGCCAAATACGCAGTATTTT
D gene: TRBD1; clone size: few; J gene: TRBJ1-1; V gene: TRBV30; CDR3 protein: CAWSTGTANTEAFF; CDR3 DNA: TGTGCCTGGAGTACCGGGACAGCGAACACTGAAGCTTTCTTT
D gene: TRBD2; clone size: medium-sized; J gene: TRBJ2-5; V gene: TRBV24-1; CDR3 protein: CATSSGGAGETQYF; CDR3 DNA: TGTGCCACCAGTAGCGGGGGGGCAGGAGAGACCCAGTACTTC
D gene: NA; clone size: medium-sized; J gene: TRBJ2-2; V gene: TRBV2; CDR3 protein: CASSVSTGELFF; CDR3 DNA: TGTGCCAGCAGTGTATCCACCGGGGAGCTGTTTTTT
D gene: TRBD2; clone size: large; J gene: TRBJ2-4; V gene: TRBV28; CDR3 protein: CASSSGRGVSAKNIQYF; CDR3 DNA: TGTGCCAGCAGTTCGGGACGGGGGGTCTCTGCCAAAAACATTCAGTACTTC
D gene: NA; clone size: few; J gene: TRBJ2-7; V gene: TRBV29-1; CDR3 protein: CSVESPGSGEQYF; CDR3 DNA: TGCAGCGTTGAATCCCCAGGGTCGGGGGAGCAGTACTTC
D gene: TRBD2; clone size: medium-sized; J gene: TRBJ2-1; V gene: TRBV19; CDR3 protein: CASSIGAGGYNEQFF; CDR3 DNA: TGTGCCAGTAGTATAGGTGCGGGAGGCTACAATGAGCAGTTCTTC
D gene: NA; clone size: large; J gene: TRBJ2-5; V gene: TRBV19; CDR3 protein: CASSIVVGETQYF; CDR3 DNA: TGTGCCAGTAGTATAGTAGTAGGAGAGACCCAGTACTTC
D gene: TRBD1; clone size: large; J gene: TRBJ2-7; V gene: TRBV28; CDR3 protein: CASSWGQGAYEQYF; CDR3 DNA: TGTGCCAGCAGTTGGGGACAGGGTGCCTACGAGCAGTACTTC
D gene: NA; clone size: medium-sized; J gene: TRBJ1-1; V gene: TRBV7-3; CDR3 protein: CASSPGVGSATEAFF; CDR3 DNA: TGTGCCAGCAGCCCCGGGGTGGGGTCCGCCACTGAAGCTTTCTTT
D gene: NA; clone size: medium-sized; J gene: TRBJ1-5; V gene: TRBV19; CDR3 protein: CASSIGSSQRQPQHF; CDR3 DNA: TGTGCCAGTAGTATTGGTTCCTCCCAACGTCAGCCCCAGCATTTT
D gene: NA; clone size: medium-sized; J gene: TRBJ2-7; V gene: TRBV6-2/TRBV6-3; CDR3 protein: CASSYGDPSSYEQYF; CDR3 DNA: TGTGCCAGCAGTTACGGGGACCCGAGCTCCTACGAGCAGTACTTC
D gene: NA; clone size: medium-sized; J gene: TRBJ2-3; V gene: TRBV5-6; CDR3 protein: CASSLGLGTWEDTQYF; CDR3 DNA: TGTGCCAGCAGCTTAGGGCTTGGGACATGGGAAGATACGCAGTATTTT
D gene: TRBD1; clone size: medium-sized; J gene: TRBJ2-5; V gene: TRBV19; CDR3 protein: CASSPTGGETQYF; CDR3 DNA: TGTGCCAGTAGCCCAACAGGGGGAGAGACCCAGTACTTC
D gene: NA; clone size: few; J gene: TRBJ1-1; V gene: TRBV21-1; CDR3 protein: CASRRPRDRNTEAFF; CDR3 DNA: TGTGCCAGCCGTAGGCCTCGGGACCGGAACACTGAAGCTTTCTTT
D gene: TRBD2; clone size: few; J gene: TRBJ2-3; V gene: TRBV5-4; CDR3 protein: CASSPTGLAGVQDTQYF; CDR3 DNA: TGTGCCAGCAGCCCGACCGGACTGGCGGGGGTACAAGATACGCAGTATTTT